This is a list of T cell receptor beta chains from one sample in a study of prognosis after radiotherapy for stage I lung cancer. Each CDR3 protein is one row after TCRdb ran MiXCR on the multiplex PCR reads. The data contain around 13,000 distinct CDR3 sequences, 30% of them singletons. The sample consisted of PBMCs, taken before or after stereotactic body radiation therapy (not recorded which). The receptors shown here come from a donor aged 50 or older with non-small cell lung cancer. Both conserved end residues are part of each CDR3. The order of the fields is J gene, V gene, D gene, clone size, CDR3 DNA, CDR3 protein. D genes are given only for firm matches. Clone size is given for some rows only: seen once, a few or many times, or a class if the clone is expanded.

TRBJ2-3 | TRBV9 | TRBD1 | many | TGTGCCAGCAGCGTAGTACCCTCGACAGGGCAGGGGGCAGATACGCAGTATTTT | CASSVVPSTGQGADTQYF
TRBJ1-5 | TRBV12-3/TRBV12-4 | TRBD1 | medium-sized | TGTGCCAGCAGTTTATCGACAGGGGTAAGCAATCAGCCCCAGCATTTT | CASSLSTGVSNQPQHF
TRBJ2-7 | TRBV6-1 | TRBD2 | NA | TGTGTCAGCAGTGACACTAGCGGGGGTGTGCAGTACTTC | CVSSDTSGGVQYF
TRBJ2-7 | TRBV19 | TRBD2 | many | TGTGCCAGTAGTGTCGCGGGGGGGGAGCAGTACTTC | CASSVAGGEQYF
TRBJ1-5 | TRBV5-1 | NA | many | TGCGCCAGCAGCTTGGGGGGGGGCAATCAGCCCCAGCATTTT | CASSLGGGNQPQHF
TRBJ1-4 | TRBV30 | NA | many | TGTGCCTGGAGTGTCACAGGGAGGTATGAAAAACTGTTTTTT | CAWSVTGRYEKLFF
TRBJ2-5 | TRBV4-1 | TRBD2 | many | TGCGCCAGCAGCCAATCCCAAGCGGGGGCCGGAGAGACCCAGTACTTC | CASSQSQAGAGETQYF
TRBJ1-1 | TRBV5-1 | NA | NA | TGCGCCTGCAGCTTGGCCAGCAGGAACACTGAATCTTTCTTT | CACSLASRNTESFF
TRBJ1-2 | TRBV6-1 | TRBD1 | many | TGTGCCAGCAGCGCCGACAGGGTCGGCTACACCTTC | CASSADRVGYTF
TRBJ2-3 | TRBV6-2/TRBV6-3 | NA | once | TGTGCCAGCAGTGGTAGCGGCGAAGGTGGCACAGATACGCAGTATTTT | CASSGSGEGGTDTQYF
TRBJ1-2 | TRBV3-1 | TRBD1 | NA | TGTTCCAGCAGTCAAGACGGGACAGGTGGCTACACCTTC | CSSSQDGTGGYTF